What follows are 15 T cell receptor beta chains derived from one specimen sequenced in a study of PD-1 blockade in classical Hodgkin lymphoma. The patients all showed relapse after autologous stem cell transplantation, while their brentuximab vedotin exposure varied. The assay was immunoSEQ multiplex PCR, and TCRdb's table has in-frame clones only and misses some. The sample includes about 110,000 clones, roughly nine tenths of them seen just once. This sample comprised peripheral blood mononuclear cells (PBMCs), obtained before the second cycle of nivolumab. The receptors derive from a human donor with classical Hodgkin lymphoma.

The J gene is TRBJ2-7, the V gene TRBV4-2, with 7 bases identical to TRBD1. Germline trimming cut 5 bases from V and 2 bases from J; bases unmatched to any gene: 6. CDR3 length equals 14 residues. Germline assignment: CDR1 LGHNA and CDR2 YNFKEQ. The CDR3 DNA is TGTGCCAGCAGCTCGACAGGGTCCACCTACGAGCAGTACTTC. This translates into CASSSTGSTYEQYF.

The CDR3 region is CASSHRQGRGYTF. CDR3 nucleotides: TGTGCCAGCAGCCATCGACAGGGCCGGGGCTACACCTTC. The genes are TRBV28 and TRBJ1-2; 7 positions match TRBD1. The germline gives CDR1 MDHEN, CDR2 SYDVKM. V shed 6 bases and J 8 bases; nucleotides not matched to a gene: 9. CDR3 length equals 13 residues.

This clone is a singleton in its sample. The genes are TRBV5-1 and TRBJ1-2; D perhaps matches TRBD1 (5 bases). V lost 4 bases and J lost 0, with 16 bases in between. The germline V gene encodes CDR1 SGHRS and CDR2 YFSETQ. CDR3 length equals 16 residues. The CDR3 DNA reads TGCGCCAGCAGCACCGGGCAGGGCACCCCTAACTATGGCTACACCTTC. Translating it yields CASSTGQGTPNYGYTF.

This chain connects TRBV28 to TRBJ1-1; D uncertain. V was clipped by 2 bases and J by 1 base, with 5 bases between them. From germline, CDR1 is MDHEN and CDR2 SYDVKM. The CDR3 is made up of 13 amino acids. The CDR3 reads CASSLAQNTEAFF. CDR3 sequence (DNA): TGTGCCAGCAGTTTAGCGCAGAACACTGAAGCTTTCTTT.

The genes are TRBV5-1 and TRBJ2-5, with a weak D call TRBD1 (6 bases). The V gene lost 0 bases and the J gene lost 3 bases, with 6 bases spanning the gap. Germline CDR1 is SGHRS and CDR2 is YFSETQ. The CDR3 contains 13 residues. The CDR3 is CASSLGQEETQYF. CDR3 nucleotide sequence: TGCGCCAGCAGCTTGGGACAGGAAGAGACCCAGTACTTC.

The rearrangement joins TRBV5-1 to TRBJ1-1; D perhaps matches TRBD1 (5 bases). The CDR3 covers 13 residues. Trimming shortened V by 4 bases and J by 9 bases, and 16 bases separated the two germline ends. The germline CDR1 and CDR2 sequences are SGHRS and YFSETQ. This chain's CDR3 is CASSAGTAGKAFF. As DNA, the CDR3 is TGCGCCAGCAGCGCCGGGACGGCCGGGAAAGCTTTCTTT.

With respect to this clone: In the same sample, other DNA sequences code for this CDR3. This chain uses TRBV30 with TRBJ1-5; no firm D call. The CDR3 contains 13 residues. CDR1 is GTSNPN and CDR2 is SVGIG in the germline V gene (reference sequence). V was shortened by 2 bases and J by 4 bases, with 9 bases between the two germline ends. For the CDR3, the DNA is TGTGCCTGGAGTCCGGGATCTAATCAGCCCCAGCATTTT. It translates to CAWSPGSNQPQHF.

The chain is built from TRBV27 and TRBJ2-7; possibly TRBD1 for D (6 bases). The V gene lost 3 bases and the J gene lost 5 bases, with 14 bases spanning the gap. CDR3 length: 14 amino acids. From germline, CDR1 is MNHEY and CDR2 SMNVEV (reference sequence). As DNA, the CDR3 is TGTGCCAGCAGTTTGGGGGCAATAAAGGACGAGCAGTACTTC. Its translation: CASSLGAIKDEQYF.

J is TRBJ2-7 and V is TRBV30; 13 nucleotides line up with TRBD2. Unmatched junction bases numbered 6, after V lost 5 bases and J lost 8 bases. CDR3 length equals 13 residues. The V gene's germline CDR1 is GTSNPN and CDR2 SVGIG (reference sequence). In DNA, the CDR3 is TGTGCCTGGTCGGGACTAGCGGGAAACAAGCAGTACTTC. The encoded protein is CAWSGLAGNKQYF.

V gene TRBV6-5 combines with J gene TRBJ1-1; D call uncertain. V lost 0 bases and J lost 4, with 6 bases in between. The germline V gene encodes CDR1 MNHEY and CDR2 SVGAGI. The CDR3 extends over 13 amino acids. CDR3 sequence: CASSYSDATEAFF. The DNA of the CDR3 is TGTGCCAGCAGTTACTCAGACGCCACTGAAGCTTTCTTT.

The chain recombines TRBV4-1 with TRBJ1-3; no firm D call. The CDR3 is 17 residues long. Germline assignment: CDR1 MGHRA and CDR2 YSYEKL. Trimming pared 1 base from V and 2 bases from J, leaving 15 bases between. CDR3 coding DNA: TGCGCCAGCAGCCAAGTAAGACACGGTTCAACTGGAAACACCATATATTTT. Translated: CASSQVRHGSTGNTIYF.

The chain is built from TRBV19 and TRBJ1-1; D is unclear. V lost 3 bases and J 1 base, leaving 6 bases between the germline ends. The germline gives CDR1 LNHDA, CDR2 SQIVND (reference sequence). The CDR3 totals 13 residues. The CDR3 DNA is TGTGCCAGTAGTATGGGTGGGAACACTGAAGCTTTCTTT. Translation: CASSMGGNTEAFF.

This chain links TRBV10-1 with TRBJ2-1, with D perhaps matching TRBD2 (5 bases). This CDR3 has 14 residues. Germline CDR1 reads WNHNN; CDR2 reads SYGVQD (reference sequence). Trimming left V 3 bases short and J 3 bases short, with 9 bases between. The CDR3 DNA reads as TGCGCCAGCAGTGATTTCGGGAACTACAATGAGCAGTTCTTC. It yields the protein CASSDFGNYNEQFF.

This clone was counted a single time. The rearrangement uses TRBV27 and TRBJ2-7; 9 nucleotides agree with TRBD2. Germline CDR1 is MNHEY and CDR2 is SMNVEV (reference sequence). Trimming took 4 bases from V and 5 from J; bases not matched to a gene: 9. CDR3 size: 15 residues. The CDR3 DNA reads TGTGCCAGCAGTTCTGGGGTAGCGGGAGTCCACGAGCAGTACTTC. This sequence encodes CASSSGVAGVHEQYF.

J is TRBJ2-1 and V is TRBV4-2; 8 bases fit TRBD2. Trimming at V came to 7 bases and at J to 2 bases, leaving 13 bases not matched to a gene. The CDR3 totals 17 residues. In germline, CDR1 is LGHNA, CDR2 YNFKEQ. Here the CDR3 reads CASTSRAGDPTYNEQFF. CDR3 in DNA: TGTGCCAGCACTTCCAGAGCGGGAGACCCTACCTACAATGAGCAGTTCTTC.